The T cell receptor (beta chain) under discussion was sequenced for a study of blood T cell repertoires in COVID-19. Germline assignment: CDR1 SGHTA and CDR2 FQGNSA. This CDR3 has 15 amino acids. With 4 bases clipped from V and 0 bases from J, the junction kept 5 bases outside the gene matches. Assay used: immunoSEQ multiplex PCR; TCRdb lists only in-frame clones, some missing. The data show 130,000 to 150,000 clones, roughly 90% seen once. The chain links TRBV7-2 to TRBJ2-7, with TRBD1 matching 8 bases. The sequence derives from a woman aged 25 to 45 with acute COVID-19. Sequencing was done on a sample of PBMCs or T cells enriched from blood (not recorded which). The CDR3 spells CASSWDRTSSYEQYF. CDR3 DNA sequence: TGTGCCAGCAGCTGGGACAGGACGAGCTCCTACGAGCAGTACTTC. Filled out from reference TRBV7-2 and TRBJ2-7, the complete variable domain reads GAGVSQSPSNKVTEKGKDVELRCDPISGHTALYWYRQSLGQGLEFLIYFQGNSAPDKSGLPSDRFSAERTGGSVSTLTIQRTQQEDSAVYLCASSWDRTSSYEQYFGPGTRLTVT.